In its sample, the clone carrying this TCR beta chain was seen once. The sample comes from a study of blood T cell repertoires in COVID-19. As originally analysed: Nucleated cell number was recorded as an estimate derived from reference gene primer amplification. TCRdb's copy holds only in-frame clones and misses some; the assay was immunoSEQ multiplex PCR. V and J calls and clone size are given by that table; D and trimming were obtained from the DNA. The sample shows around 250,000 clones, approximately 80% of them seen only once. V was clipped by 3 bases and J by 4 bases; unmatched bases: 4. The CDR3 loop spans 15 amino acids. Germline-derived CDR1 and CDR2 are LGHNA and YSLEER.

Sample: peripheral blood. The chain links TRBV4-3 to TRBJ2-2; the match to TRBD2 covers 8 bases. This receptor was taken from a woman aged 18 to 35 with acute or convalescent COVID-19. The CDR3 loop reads CASSHFLAGTGELFF. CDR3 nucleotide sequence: TGCGCCAGCAGCCACTTCCTAGCGGGCACCGGGGAGCTGTTTTTT.